This T cell receptor (beta chain) was captured by sequencing in a study of beta chain features in type 1 diabetes. General study results and limits: Healthy donors had naive, central memory and Treg TCRB repertoires that appeared less similar than those seen among patients. VDJ junctions from type 1 diabetes patients carried fewer insertions and larger deletions. Within each of all four CD4+ subsets, Type 1 diabetes patients had TCRB CDR3s that were moderately but significantly shorter.

This CDR3 comprises 13 residues. Germline V CDR1 and CDR2: SEHNR, FQNEAQ (reference sequence). Deletions cut 5 bases from V and 2 bases from J, with 7 bases between. This clone was seen only a few times. Its antigen is not identified. Markers CD45RO/CCR7/CD25/CD127/CD95/CD27 served to sort CD4+ naive, central memory, regulatory and stem cell-like memory cells. Expressed TCRB transcripts got sequenced, as all isolated RNA was reverse transcribed. Each sample of naive, central memory or regulatory T cells had, on average, around 3.3 million reads. Clones were read by immunoSEQ multiplex PCR, and TCRdb kept only the in-frame ones, dropping some. The sample lists roughly 350,000 clones; roughly a tenth were seen once.

The rearrangement uses TRBV7-9 and TRBJ1-5, with D uncertain. This TCR came from a young man with type 1 diabetes. The sample comprised central memory CD4+ T cells from blood. The CDR3 loop reads CASSQLGNQPQHF. The CDR3 nucleotides are TGTGCCAGCAGCCAACTGGGCAATCAGCCCCAGCATTTT.